The next 32 T cell receptor beta chains were all read from a single sample in a study of T-cell reconstitution after alpha-beta-depleted transplantation in children. The library targeted TCRbeta and was prepared with unique molecular identifiers. TCRdb reprocessed the PCR reads with MiXCR, giving one entry per CDR3 protein. The sample has about 120,000 distinct CDR3 sequences, over 9% seen once. Sequences were derived from PBMCs from the stem cell graft donor, sampled from the stem cell graft. Every receptor here comes from a human donor who donated a stem cell graft to a child with acute lymphoblastic leukemia.

This clonotype has ten or more counts. J is TRBJ1-3 and V is TRBV18; D remains unclear. The CDR3 runs 13 residues. Trimming shortened V by 1 base and J by 4 bases, and 5 bases separated the two germline ends. The germline V gene encodes CDR1 KGHSH and CDR2 LQKENI. CDR3 region: CASSPQGGNTIYF. The CDR3 DNA is TGTGCCAGCTCACCACAGGGAGGAAACACCATATATTTT. Combining the CDR3 with reference TRBV18 and TRBJ1-3 gives the whole variable domain NAGVMQNPRHLVRRRGQEARLRCSPMKGHSHVYWYRQLPEEGLKFMVYLQKENIIDESGMPKERFSAEFPKEGPSILRIQQVVRGDSAAYFCASSPQGGNTIYFGEGSWLTVV.

Remarks on this clonotype: This may be a read error, as it is one base from a much larger clone. The rearrangement links TRBV5-5 to TRBJ2-7, with a tentative D call TRBD2 (6 bases). Germline CDR1 SGHKS, CDR2 YYEKEE (reference sequence). The CDR3 sequence is 13 residues long. The CDR3 DNA reads as TGTGCCAGCAGCACAGGAGGGTCCTACGACCAGTACTTC. It is translated as CASSTGGSYDQYF. Based on the CDR3 plus reference TRBV5-5 and TRBJ2-7, the full variable domain is DAGVTQSPTHLIKTRGQQVTLRCSPISGHKSVSWYQQVLGQGPQFIFQYYEKEERGRGNFPDRFSARQFPNYSSELNVNALLLGDSALYLCASSTGGSYDQYFGPGTRLTVT.

This clonotype occurred many times. The chain is built from TRBV29-1 and TRBJ2-7; D is possibly TRBD1 (6 bases). V was pared by 5 bases and J by 4 bases, with 12 bases between. CDR3 length: 12 residues. The V gene's germline CDR1 is SQVTM and CDR2 ANQGSEA. The chain's CDR3 is CSVTLQGYEQYF. The CDR3 DNA sequence: TGCAGCGTTACATTACAGGGTTACGAGCAGTACTTC.

This chain links TRBV30 with TRBJ2-7; D is unresolved. The germline V gene has CDR1 GTSNPN and CDR2 SVGIG (reference sequence). V lost 3 bases and J lost 3, with 9 bases in between. The CDR3 has 12 residues. The CDR3 DNA reads TGTGCCTGGAGCCCTACAAACTACGAGCAGTACTTC. Its translation is CAWSPTNYEQYF.

V and J are TRBV7-8 and TRBJ2-3, with TRBD1 matching over 7 bases. The germline V gene encodes CDR1 SGHVS and CDR2 FQNEAQ. Trimming took 6 bases from V and 0 from J; bases not matched to a gene: 6. The CDR3 runs 15 residues. CDR3 residues: CASRSQGTSTDTQYF. The CDR3 coding sequence is TGTGCCAGCAGGTCACAGGGGACGAGCACAGATACGCAGTATTTT.

This clonotype was counted at least ten times. The V and J genes are TRBV6-2 or TRBV6-3 and TRBJ2-1; 8 bases match TRBD2. After removal of 6 bases from V and 1 base from J, the junction contained 5 bases not matched to a gene. The CDR3 runs 15 residues. CDR1 and CDR2 from the germline V gene are MNHEY and SVGEGT. This chain's CDR3 is CASSRSGESYNEQFF. CDR3 in DNA: TGTGCCAGCAGCCGTAGCGGGGAATCCTACAATGAGCAGTTCTTC.

This clonotype was counted at least ten times. This rearrangement joins TRBV20-1 to TRBJ2-4; D remains ambiguous. The CDR3 is 13 residues long. Trimming removed 3 bases from V and 4 bases from J, with 10 bases in between. Germline loops: CDR1 DFQATT, CDR2 SNEGSKA (reference sequence). The CDR3 sequence: CSARADEKNIQYF. The CDR3 nucleotides are TGCAGTGCTAGGGCAGACGAGAAAAACATTCAGTACTTC.

This clonotype has a count of ten or more. The chain employs TRBV20-1 and TRBJ2-5, with D maybe TRBD2 (7 bases). V lost 6 bases and J 5 bases, leaving 19 bases between the germline ends. The CDR3 runs 14 residues. CDR1 DFQATT and CDR2 SNEGSKA come from the germline V gene (reference sequence). CDR3 sequence: CSALRRGARETQYF. The DNA for the CDR3 is TGCAGTGCACTACGCCGGGGGGCACGGGAGACCCAGTACTTC.

This clonotype was seen a handful of times. The chain is built from TRBV7-2 and TRBJ1-5, with D perhaps TRBD1 (6 bases). Trimming stripped 1 base from V and 0 bases from J, with 13 bases between. In germline, CDR1 is SGHTA, CDR2 FQGNSA. CDR3 length: 17 residues. The chain's CDR3 is CASSLGAQGYSNQPQHF. The CDR3 DNA reads TGTGCCAGCAGCTTAGGGGCTCAGGGGTATAGCAATCAGCCCCAGCATTTT. The entire variable domain, with the rest obtained from reference TRBV7-2 and TRBJ1-5, is as follows: GAGVSQSPSNKVTEKGKDVELRCDPISGHTALYWYRQSLGQGLEFLIYFQGNSAPDKSGLPSDRFSAERTGGSVSTLTIQRTQQEDSAVYLCASSLGAQGYSNQPQHFGDGTRLSIL.

This clonotype has at least ten counts. The chain carries TRBV3-1 and TRBJ2-1; D assignment may be TRBD1 or TRBD2 (5 bases each). Germline assignment: CDR1 LGHDT and CDR2 YNNKEL (reference sequence). Trimming pared 2 bases from V and 2 bases from J, leaving 19 bases between. The CDR3 length is 18 residues. In DNA, the CDR3 is TGTGCCAGCAGCCAAAAAAGAGGCCGGGACCCAACCTACAATGAGCAGTTCTTC. Translation gives CASSQKRGRDPTYNEQFF.

This clonotype was counted a few times. One end of the junction does not line up with germline, which may come from a read error. The chain combines TRBV20-1 with TRBJ2-6; the match to TRBD2 covers 7 bases. CDR1 is DFQATT, CDR2 SNEGSKA, per germline (reference sequence). The CDR3 extends over 17 amino acids. As DNA, the CDR3 is TGCTGTGCTAGAGATCGGGGGGAGGCATCTGGGGCCAACGTCCTGACTTTC. Translated, it gives CCARDRGEASGANVLTF.

This clonotype was seen repeatedly, ten times or more. This chain connects TRBV6-2 or TRBV6-3 to TRBJ2-7, with D uncertain. V lost 2 bases, J lost 6 bases, and 8 bases lay in between. Germline V gene data show CDR1 as MNHEY and CDR2 as SVGEGT. The CDR3 is 12 residues long. CDR3 sequence: CASSYRDLEQYF. The CDR3 DNA follows: TGTGCCAGCAGTTACAGGGATCTCGAGCAGTACTTC.

Comments on this clonotype: Given a much more abundant clone one base away, this may be a read error. The rearrangement links TRBV29-1 to TRBJ2-7; D possibly corresponds to TRBD1 (5 bases). This CDR3 spans 12 amino acids. Germline V gene data show CDR1 as SQVTM and CDR2 as ANQGSEA. The CDR3 is CSVLTGSYDQYF. In DNA form, the CDR3 reads TGCAGCGTTCTAACAGGTTCCTACGACCAGTACTTC.

DNA for the CDR3: TGTGCCAGCAGCTTAGAGGTGTCGGGAGGAGGAGAGACCCAGTACTTC. This encodes CASSLEVSGGGETQYF. The chain links TRBV7-9 to TRBJ2-5; 7 nucleotides agree with TRBD2. The germline V gene has CDR1 SEHNR and CDR2 FQNEAQ (reference sequence). Losses at the gene ends were 1 base for V and 4 bases for J; bases not matched to a gene: 9. The length of the CDR3 is 16 residues.

This sequence joins TRBV7-2 and TRBJ2-4; D might be TRBD2 (6 bases). Germline CDR1 and CDR2: SGHTA and FQGNSA. Trimming stripped 5 bases from V and 2 bases from J, with 16 bases between. The CDR3 contains 16 residues. The DNA for the CDR3 is TGTGCCAGCAGCACCCTCGGGAGAATTTCCAAAAACATTCAGTACTTC. Protein sequence: CASSTLGRISKNIQYF.

This clonotype was seen at least ten times. This rearrangement joins TRBV24-1 to TRBJ1-5; D uncertain. Trimming cost V 7 bases and J 6 bases, with 12 bases left between them. This CDR3 is 13 amino acids long. Germline V gene sequence: CDR1 KGHDR, CDR2 SFDVKD. CDR3 DNA: TGTGCCACCAGGGCCCCCGTGGGTCAGCCCCAGCATTTT. It yields the protein CATRAPVGQPQHF.

This clonotype was seen repeatedly, ten times or more. In DNA form, the CDR3 reads TGCGCCAGCAGCTTGGAAGGCAGCGAGTACGAGCAGTACTTC. It codes for CASSLEGSEYEQYF. The chain joins TRBV5-1 to TRBJ2-7; D is undetermined. The CDR3 length is 14 residues. Trimming pared 0 bases from V and 4 bases from J, leaving 11 bases between. Germline V gives CDR1 SGHRS, CDR2 YFSETQ. The entire variable domain, with the rest obtained from reference TRBV5-1 and TRBJ2-7, is as follows: KAGVTQTPRYLIKTRGQQVTLSCSPISGHRSVSWYQQTPGQGLQFLFEYFSETQRNKGNFPGRFSGRQFSNSRSEMNVSTLELGDSALYLCASSLEGSEYEQYFGPGTRLTVT.

This clonotype was counted many times. The chain recombines TRBV24-1 with TRBJ2-2; tentatively, D is TRBD2 (6 bases). The length of the CDR3 is 14 residues. Germline values: CDR1 KGHDR, CDR2 SFDVKD. Trimming stripped 10 bases from V and 2 bases from J, with 13 bases between. The DNA for the CDR3 is TGTGCCACTGGCGGAGGGTCCAACACCGGGGAGCTGTTTTTT. This translates into CATGGGSNTGELFF.

At least ten counts were recorded for this clonotype. The chain carries TRBV7-2 and TRBJ2-1; 8 nucleotides line up with TRBD2. The germline V gene has CDR1 SGHTA and CDR2 FQGNSA. The CDR3 extends over 15 amino acids. J was trimmed by 4 bases and V by 1 base; bases with no gene match: 3. The CDR3 reads CASSLVSGEYNEQFF. The CDR3, as DNA: TGTGCCAGCAGCTTAGTTAGCGGGGAGTACAATGAGCAGTTCTTC.

This clonotype was observed at least ten times. This chain uses TRBV29-1 with TRBJ1-2, with a possible D match to TRBD1 (5 bases). Trimming removed 4 bases at V and 5 bases at J, with 11 bases between. There are 12 residues in the CDR3. Looked up from germline, CDR1 is SQVTM and CDR2 is ANQGSEA. CDR3 sequence reads: CSVGGSSYGYTF. In DNA, the CDR3 is TGCAGCGTTGGGGGCAGCTCGTATGGCTACACCTTC.

This clonotype was counted ten times or more. This chain connects TRBV5-6 to TRBJ2-7; 10 bases map to TRBD2. Germline values: CDR1 SGHDT, CDR2 YYEEEE. The V and J ends lost 2 bases and 2 bases, in that order; junction bases with no gene match: 4. There are 15 residues in the CDR3. Written as DNA, the CDR3 is TGTGCCAGCAGCTTTGGACTAGCGGTCGCCTACGAGCAGTACTTC. Residues: CASSFGLAVAYEQYF.

In this sample, this clonotype turned up many times. The V call is TRBV28, the J call TRBJ1-5; D is ambiguous. The V gene lost 6 bases and the J gene lost 2 bases, with 14 bases spanning the gap. Germline CDR1 reads MDHEN; CDR2 reads SYDVKM. The CDR3 consists of 15 residues. CDR3 DNA: TGTGCCAGCAGCCAAACTCGCCGACGCAATCAGCCCCAGCATTTT. It specifies CASSQTRRRNQPQHF.

This clonotype has ten or more counts. The chain is built from TRBV12-3 or TRBV12-4 and TRBJ2-1, with TRBD1 as a possible D gene (6 bases). The CDR3 spans 15 residues. The V end lost 2 bases, the J end lost 8 bases, and 16 bases lay between the germline ends. As DNA, the CDR3 is TGTGCCAGCAGTTTAACCTGGGGGCAGTACGATGAGCAGTTCTTC. Translation gives CASSLTWGQYDEQFF.

This clonotype was seen ten or more times. The J gene is TRBJ2-7, the V gene TRBV27; 8 nucleotides line up with TRBD1. V dropped 0 bases and J dropped 7; count of bases not matched to a gene: 14. This CDR3 region has 17 residues. The germline V gene encodes CDR1 MNHEY and CDR2 SMNVEV (reference sequence). CDR3 bases: TGTGCCAGCAGTTTATCGGCCCTGATCGGACAGGGTAGTGAGCAGTACTTC. This encodes CASSLSALIGQGSEQYF.

This clonotype showed up many times. This sequence joins TRBV7-9 and TRBJ1-4; the match to TRBD1 covers 8 bases. The CDR3 spans 15 residues. Losses at the gene ends were 5 bases for V and 3 bases for J; bases not matched to a gene: 5. Germline CDR1 is SEHNR and CDR2 is FQNEAQ (reference sequence). The CDR3 sequence is CASSPQGEANEKLFF. The CDR3 DNA reads TGTGCCAGCAGCCCACAGGGGGAAGCTAATGAAAAACTGTTTTTT.

This clonotype was observed at least ten times. The chain employs TRBV20-1 and TRBJ1-3; 9 nucleotides line up with TRBD1. Losses at the gene ends were 6 bases for V and 8 bases for J; bases not matched to a gene: 23. The CDR3 runs 18 residues. From germline, CDR1 is DFQATT and CDR2 SNEGSKA (reference sequence). The CDR3 region is CSATNRGQAGGVVHTIYF. The CDR3 DNA sequence: TGCAGTGCAACAAACAGGGGGCAGGCCGGAGGAGTGGTCCACACCATATATTTT.

This clonotype was found many times. This sequence joins TRBV5-1 and TRBJ2-7, with 14 positions matching TRBD2. The germline CDR1 and CDR2 sequences are SGHRS and YFSETQ. The length of the CDR3 is 15 residues. Trimming cost V 4 bases and J 7 bases; bases outside gene matches: 7. The chain's CDR3 is CASSETSGRASEQYF. In nucleotides, the CDR3 is TGCGCCAGCAGCGAGACTAGCGGGAGGGCCTCTGAGCAGTACTTC. The variable domain in full, with the rest retrieved from reference TRBV5-1 and TRBJ2-7, is KAGVTQTPRYLIKTRGQQVTLSCSPISGHRSVSWYQQTPGQGLQFLFEYFSETQRNKGNFPGRFSGRQFSNSRSEMNVSTLELGDSALYLCASSETSGRASEQYFGPGTRLTVT.

The table lists this clonotype with many counts. This chain joins TRBV5-1 and TRBJ2-2, with D possibly matching TRBD1 (5 bases). CDR1 SGHRS and CDR2 YFSETQ come from the germline V gene. The CDR3 extends over 13 amino acids. The ends were cut back, 4 bases at V and 4 bases at J, with 8 bases in the middle. Written as DNA, the CDR3 is TGCGCCAGCAGCACCGACAGCACCGGGGAGCTGTTTTTT. Protein: CASSTDSTGELFF.

This clonotype was seen ten or more times. The chain recombines TRBV19 with TRBJ2-1; D uncertain. With 7 bases removed from V and 8 bases from J, the gap between germline ends came to 18 bases. The CDR3 contains 14 residues. Germline V lookup: CDR1 LNHDA, CDR2 SQIVND (reference sequence). This CDR3 reads CASTSAKPRDEQFF. CDR3 nucleotides: TGTGCCAGTACCTCCGCCAAACCGAGAGATGAGCAGTTCTTC. The complete variable domain, with remaining parts taken from reference TRBV19 and TRBJ2-1, reads DGGITQSPKYLFRKEGQNVTLSCEQNLNHDAMYWYRQDPGQGLRLIYYSQIVNDFQKGDIAEGYSVSREKKESFPLTVTSAQKNPTAFYLCASTSAKPRDEQFFGPGTRLTVL.

This clonotype was found many times. The chain carries TRBV29-1 and TRBJ1-1; 7 positions agree with TRBD1. Per the germline V gene, CDR1 is SQVTM and CDR2 is ANQGSEA. The V gene end was trimmed by 6 bases and the J gene end by 5 bases; junction bases not matched to a gene: 6. The CDR3 totals 12 residues. The CDR3 loop reads CSVIQGWTEAFF. The CDR3, as DNA: TGCAGCGTCATACAGGGGTGGACTGAAGCTTTCTTT.

This clonotype has at least ten counts. V and J are TRBV7-2 and TRBJ1-1, with D possibly being TRBD1 (6 bases). V was trimmed by 9 bases and J by 4 bases, leaving 18 bases between them. This CDR3 spans 14 amino acids. CDR1 is SGHTA and CDR2 is FQGNSA in the germline V gene. CDR3 coding DNA: TGTGCCAGTCAATTAAGGGGGGCAATCACTGAAGCTTTCTTT. The encoded protein is CASQLRGAITEAFF.

This clonotype is medium-sized by share. The chain uses TRBV25-1 and TRBJ2-1; no clear D. Germline CDR1 reads MGHDK; CDR2 reads SYGVNS. CDR3 length: 11 amino acids. V was cut by 6 bases and J by 8 bases, with 8 bases left in between. The CDR3 region has the DNA TGTGCCAGCAGCTCTGGTGATGAGCAGTTCTTC. As protein: CASSSGDEQFF.